This T cell receptor beta chain was observed in a study of blood T cell repertoires in COVID-19. The data were produced by immunoSEQ multiplex PCR, yet TCRdb's version contains in-frame clones alone and is incomplete. The data show 350,000 or so clones, about 91% seen once. The ends lost 6 bases at V and 4 bases at J; junction bases unmatched: 11. The CDR3 runs to 16 residues. Germline CDR1 and CDR2: MNHEY and SMNVEV (reference sequence). This TCR came from a woman in her thirties with COVID-19, enrolled during active disease. The chain combines TRBV27 with TRBJ2-1; 8 bases fit TRBD2. The sample taken for sequencing was peripheral blood. The CDR3 here is CASRPQTGGPYNEQFF. CDR3 nucleotides: TGTGCCAGCAGGCCGCAGACGGGGGGGCCGTACAATGAGCAGTTCTTC.